This entry lists 30 T cell receptor beta chains sequenced from one sample in a study of low-dose radiotherapy and immunotherapy resistance in tumors. Specified time point: after trial treatment. Documented treatment: LDRT plus nivolumab, ipilimumab, low-dose cyclophosphamide and aspirin (RACIN trial). First-strand cDNA relied on TRAV- and TRBV-specific primers spanning alpha and beta chains. With a V-primer adapter and a constant-region primer, TCRs were amplified for about 19 PCR cycles. TCRdb used MiXCR to reprocess the reads, holding one entry per CDR3 protein. The sample lists some 100,000 distinct CDR3 sequences, around 21% occurring once. Source: PBMCs, taken after low-dose radiotherapy plus immunotherapy. These receptors all come from a male donor with prostate cancer.

Ten or more counts support this clonotype. The chain employs TRBV30 and TRBJ2-2; 15 nucleotides align to TRBD2. Losses at the gene ends were 3 bases for V and 5 bases for J; bases not matched to a gene: 1. Germline V lookup: CDR1 GTSNPN, CDR2 SVGIG (reference sequence). The CDR3 has 15 residues. The CDR3: CAWSGTSGGTGELFF. CDR3 coding DNA: TGTGCCTGGAGCGGGACTAGCGGGGGGACCGGGGAGCTGTTTTTT.

This clonotype was counted many times. The chain has TRBV7-9 and TRBJ2-7; the D gene is possibly TRBD1 (7 bases). In germline, CDR1 is SEHNR, CDR2 FQNEAQ (reference sequence). Trimming cost V 5 bases and J 2 bases, with 13 bases left between them. The CDR3 sequence is 14 residues long. This chain's CDR3 is CASSGRGQTYEQYF. The CDR3 DNA follows: TGTGCCAGCAGCGGGCGGGGACAGACCTACGAGCAGTACTTC.

This clonotype was seen many times. The gene calls are TRBV12-3 or TRBV12-4 and TRBJ2-7, with 10 bases identical to TRBD2. The CDR3 covers 15 residues. V shed 4 bases and J 3 bases; nucleotides not matched to a gene: 6. CDR3 amino acids: CASSSRASGGYEQYF. CDR3 sequence (DNA): TGTGCCAGCAGTTCAAGGGCTAGCGGGGGCTACGAGCAGTACTTC.

This clonotype was recorded once. A far larger clone is a single base away, which makes a read error likely. No conserved phenylalanine or tryptophan ends this CDR3, so it is likely a read error. The chain carries TRBV6-6 and TRBJ1-4; TRBD1 matches 10 bases. Germline V gene lookup returns CDR1 MNHNY and CDR2 SVGAGI (reference sequence). Trimming took 0 bases from V and 8 from J; bases not matched to a gene: 12. The CDR3 extends over 18 amino acids. CDR3 DNA: TGTGCCAGCAGTTACTCCCGGGGGACAGGGGATACACGCGAAAAACTGTTTTAT. Translating gives CASSYSRGTGDTREKLFY.

The chain has TRBV2 and TRBJ2-7; 8 bases line up with TRBD1. V was pared by 8 bases and J by 3 bases, with 6 bases of the junction left unmatched. This CDR3 spans 13 amino acids. Germline CDR1 is SNHLY and CDR2 is FYNNEI. The CDR3 nucleotides read TGTGCCAGCTTCGGGACAGGAGTCTACGAGCAGTACTTC. Translated: CASFGTGVYEQYF.

This clonotype came up many times. The chain uses TRBV13 and TRBJ2-6; D gene unclear. V was trimmed by 3 bases and J by 2 bases, leaving 8 bases between them. CDR3 length: 15 amino acids. Germline assignment: CDR1 PRHDT and CDR2 FYEKMQ (reference sequence). CDR3 nucleotides: TGTGCCAGCAGCTTCAGAGTGCCTGGGGCCAACGTCCTGACTTTC. Protein product: CASSFRVPGANVLTF. The full variable domain, with the rest looked up from reference TRBV13 and TRBJ2-6, is AAGVIQSPRHLIKEKRETATLKCYPIPRHDTVYWYQQGPGQDPQFLISFYEKMQSDKGSIPDRFSAQQFSDYHSELNMSSLELGDSALYFCASSFRVPGANVLTFGAGSRLTVL.

At least ten counts were recorded for this clonotype. The chain couples TRBV6-6 to TRBJ2-5, with unresolved D. Germline V gives CDR1 MNHNY, CDR2 SVGAGI (reference sequence). V lost 5 bases, J lost 1 base, and 8 bases lay in between. The length of the CDR3 is 13 residues. CDR3 sequence reads: CASSPTFQETQYF. CDR3 in DNA: TGTGCCAGCAGTCCGACCTTCCAAGAGACCCAGTACTTC.

This clonotype has at least ten counts. V is TRBV2 and J is TRBJ2-7, with 12 bases matching TRBD2. The V segment lost 4 bases and the J segment 6 bases; nucleotides outside the gene matches: 4. The CDR3 spans 14 residues. Germline V gene lookup returns CDR1 SNHLY and CDR2 FYNNEI. The DNA for the CDR3 is TGTGCCAGCAGTGGCGGGGGACTAGCGGGCGAGCAGTACTTC. Residues: CASSGGGLAGEQYF.

This clonotype was observed a single time. The chain carries TRBV7-9 and TRBJ2-5; 9 nucleotides align to TRBD1. Germline V gene lookup returns CDR1 SEHNR and CDR2 FQNEAQ (reference sequence). CDR3 size: 15 residues. With 5 bases clipped from V and 4 bases from J, the junction kept 8 bases outside the gene matches. CDR3 residues: CASSRTGGDGETQYF. The CDR3 DNA reads TGTGCCAGCAGCAGAACAGGGGGCGACGGAGAGACCCAGTACTTC.

In this sample, this clonotype turned up many times. The genes are TRBV29-1 and TRBJ1-1; D is ambiguous. V lost 6 bases, J lost 4 bases, and 9 bases lay in between. The CDR3 length is 11 residues. CDR1 is SQVTM, CDR2 ANQGSEA, per germline. The chain's CDR3 is CSVNFGTEAFF. The CDR3 bases are TGCAGCGTAAATTTCGGCACTGAAGCTTTCTTT.

The rearrangement links TRBV23-1 to TRBJ1-5; no clear D gene. TRBV23-1 is recorded as an ORF, its role being uncertain. Trimming pared 0 bases from V and 3 bases from J, leaving 15 bases between. CDR3 length: 17 residues. CDR3 DNA: TGCGCCAGCAGTCAATCTTGGGGTTATCGCCCCAATCAGCCCCAGCATTTT. Translation gives CASSQSWGYRPNQPQHF.

At least ten counts were recorded for this clonotype. The V gene is TRBV7-9, the J gene TRBJ2-1; no definite D call. CDR1 is SEHNR, CDR2 FQNEAQ, per germline (reference sequence). The CDR3 loop spans 15 amino acids. Deletions cut 3 bases from V and 7 bases from J, with 16 bases between. The CDR3 reads CASSFSQRPLNEQFF. In DNA form, the CDR3 reads TGTGCCAGCAGCTTTTCCCAACGGCCCTTAAATGAGCAGTTCTTC. The full variable domain, rest sourced from reference TRBV7-9 and TRBJ2-1, is DTGVSQNPRHKITKRGQNVTFRCDPISEHNRLYWYRQTLGQGPEFLTYFQNEAQLEKSRLLSDRFSAERPKGSFSTLEIQRTEQGDSAMYLCASSFSQRPLNEQFFGPGTRLTVL.

The chain combines TRBV5-1 with TRBJ2-7, with 8 positions matching TRBD2. Germline-derived CDR1 and CDR2 are SGHRS and YFSETQ. The trim removed 4 bases at V and 4 bases at J, leaving 7 bases unmatched. The length of the CDR3 is 14 residues. CDR3 amino acids: CASSPGGAIYEQYF. The CDR3 bases are TGCGCCAGCAGCCCGGGGGGGGCGATATACGAGCAGTACTTC.

This clonotype has just a few counts. The genes are TRBV3-1 and TRBJ1-1, with D possibly matching TRBD1 (5 bases). The CDR3 has 15 amino acids. Germline CDR1 and CDR2: LGHDT and YNNKEL (reference sequence). V was pared by 2 bases and J by 4 bases, with 14 bases between. CDR3 DNA: TGTGCCAGCAGCCAATCCCCAGGGAGGGGCACTGAAGCTTTCTTT. This sequence encodes CASSQSPGRGTEAFF.

V and J are TRBV9 and TRBJ1-5; D is unresolved. Germline loops: CDR1 SGDLS, CDR2 YYNGEE. The CDR3 is made up of 15 amino acids. V lost 0 bases to trimming and J lost 8 bases, with 15 bases between them. The CDR3 nucleotides read TGTGCCAGCAGCGTAGGAGATATTGAGGGTAAGCCCCAGCATTTT. Translating it yields CASSVGDIEGKPQHF.

Comment on this clonotype: A single base is all that separates this from a far larger clone, so a read error is likely. The J gene is TRBJ2-1, the V gene TRBV29-1; 7 nucleotides agree with TRBD1. V trimming: 0 bases; J trimming: 13 bases; junction bases outside the gene matches: 12. CDR1 is SQVTM, CDR2 ANQGSEA, per germline. This CDR3 spans 14 amino acids. CDR3 nucleotides: TGCAGCGTTGAAGACAGGGACAGACAAGAGACCCAGTTCTTC. Its translation: CSVEDRDRQETQFF.

This clonotype was found many times. The gene calls are TRBV11-1 and TRBJ2-3; TRBD2 might be the D (6 bases). Trimming took 3 bases from V and 4 from J, leaving 26 bases between them. The CDR3 is 19 residues long. Per germline, CDR1 SGHAT and CDR2 FQDESV (reference sequence). The CDR3 DNA reads TGTGCCAGCAGCTTGGATGGCCCCCTCCGGGAGCCCCCGGCAGATACGCAGTATTTT. Its translation is CASSLDGPLREPPADTQYF.

This clonotype was seen ten or more times. V is TRBV30 and J is TRBJ2-1; 12 bases are shared with TRBD2. This CDR3 region has 15 residues. Germline loops: CDR1 GTSNPN, CDR2 SVGIG (reference sequence). Losses at the gene ends were 1 base for V and 7 bases for J; bases not matched to a gene: 5. The CDR3 reads CAWSAGLAGTNEQFF. In DNA, the CDR3 is TGTGCCTGGAGTGCCGGACTAGCGGGGACAAATGAGCAGTTCTTC.

V is TRBV5-1 and J is TRBJ1-2; D is undetermined. This CDR3 comprises 15 residues. V lost 0 bases to trimming and J lost 4 bases, with 13 bases between them. Germline-derived CDR1 and CDR2 are SGHRS and YFSETQ. CDR3 region: CASSLEIIGGYGYTF. CDR3 DNA sequence: TGCGCCAGCAGCTTGGAGATCATCGGAGGCTATGGCTACACCTTC.

The sample holds a few counts of this clonotype. This chain connects TRBV18 to TRBJ1-1, with 11 positions matching TRBD1. This CDR3 comprises 16 residues. V shed 2 bases, J shed 4 bases, and the junction held 6 bases outside the gene matches. Germline CDR1 KGHSH, CDR2 LQKENI. The CDR3 DNA reads as TGTGCCAGCTCACCAGGACAGGGGGCTGTTTCCACTGAAGCTTTCTTT. As protein: CASSPGQGAVSTEAFF.

CDR3 coding DNA: TGTGCCAGCAGCTTGGGGGGGCGCGCAAGCCGTGCAGATACGCAGTATTTT. Translated: CASSLGGRASRADTQYF. The chain employs TRBV5-4 and TRBJ2-3, with D possibly TRBD1 on 6 matching bases. V was trimmed by 0 bases and J by 4 bases, leaving 18 bases between them. This CDR3 is 17 amino acids long. CDR1 and CDR2 (germline): SGHNT, YYREEE (reference sequence).

V usage is TRBV4-2 and J usage is TRBJ2-1, with D maybe TRBD2 (6 bases). Germline V gene sequence: CDR1 LGHNA, CDR2 YNFKEQ. This CDR3 is built from 15 residues. Trimming left V 4 bases short and J 4 bases short, with 14 bases between. The CDR3 loop reads CASSRGNVDYNEQFF. Here the CDR3 DNA reads TGTGCCAGCAGCCGCGGGAATGTGGATTACAATGAGCAGTTCTTC.

In its sample, this clonotype was seen a few times. The J gene is TRBJ1-2, the V gene TRBV5-5; D might be TRBD1 (6 bases). This CDR3 is built from 14 residues. V was clipped by 4 bases and J by 4 bases, with 14 bases between them. Germline CDR1 and CDR2: SGHKS and YYEKEE (reference sequence). CDR3 sequence: CASSPDSGGYGYTF. The CDR3 DNA reads as TGTGCCAGCAGCCCGGACAGTGGGGGCTATGGCTACACCTTC. The full variable domain, its missing parts supplied by reference TRBV5-5 and TRBJ1-2, is DAGVTQSPTHLIKTRGQQVTLRCSPISGHKSVSWYQQVLGQGPQFIFQYYEKEERGRGNFPDRFSARQFPNYSSELNVNALLLGDSALYLCASSPDSGGYGYTFGSGTRLTVV.

This clonotype has a count of ten or more. The CDR3 spells CSATPDSNEQFF. CDR3 DNA: TGCAGTGCTACCCCGGACAGCAATGAGCAGTTCTTC. V and J are TRBV20-1 and TRBJ2-1; TRBD1 is a possible D gene (6 bases). The CDR3 has 12 residues. Trimming stripped 4 bases from V and 6 bases from J, with 10 bases between. Germline V CDR1 and CDR2: DFQATT, SNEGSKA (reference sequence).

This clonotype was counted ten times or more. The gene calls are TRBV12-3 or TRBV12-4 and TRBJ1-2, with D possibly being TRBD1 (5 bases). V was cut by 1 base and J by 5 bases, with 14 bases left in between. The CDR3 is 15 residues long. CDR3 in amino acids: CASSLVGQARYGYTF. The CDR3 nucleotides read TGTGCCAGCAGTTTAGTGGGGCAGGCTCGTTATGGCTACACCTTC.

This clonotype was recorded a few times. The CDR3 region has the DNA TGCGCCAGCAGCTTGGCGGCATCGGTTTCCTCCTACGAGCAGTACTTC. Translating it yields CASSLAASVSSYEQYF. This chain links TRBV5-1 with TRBJ2-7, with no clear D. CDR1 SGHRS and CDR2 YFSETQ come from the germline V gene. Trimming took off 0 bases at V and 0 bases at J, with 13 bases between the two ends. This CDR3 has 16 amino acids.

This clonotype occurred many times. The chain recombines TRBV30 with TRBJ2-2; D is undetermined. The V end was cut by 4 bases, the J end by 1 base, with 7 bases between. Germline CDR1 is GTSNPN and CDR2 is SVGIG (reference sequence). This CDR3 spans 13 amino acids. CDR3 protein: CAWKVVNTGELFF. The CDR3 bases are TGTGCCTGGAAGGTAGTGAACACCGGGGAGCTGTTTTTT.

This clonotype was counted many times. The genes are TRBV11-3 and TRBJ2-3; D is ambiguous. Per germline, CDR1 SGHNT and CDR2 YENEEA. The CDR3 runs to 13 residues. Between the trimmed V and J ends, which lost 5 bases and 0 bases, there was a span of 6 bases. CDR3 in DNA: TGTGCCAGCAGCAAACTGAGCACAGATACGCAGTATTTT. It specifies CASSKLSTDTQYF.

The chain joins TRBV4-2 to TRBJ1-4, with a weak D call TRBD1 (6 bases). From germline, CDR1 is LGHNA and CDR2 YNFKEQ. Trimming left V 1 base short and J 5 bases short, with 17 bases between. CDR3 length: 17 residues. CDR3 residues: CASSQVGREGGNEKLFF. DNA for the CDR3: TGTGCCAGCAGCCAAGTTGGCAGGGAGGGGGGAAATGAAAAACTGTTTTTT.

In its sample, this clonotype was seen many times. This chain connects TRBV9 to TRBJ2-3; 10 bases fit TRBD2. Germline loops: CDR1 SGDLS, CDR2 YYNGEE. The CDR3 totals 14 residues. Germline trimming cut 3 bases from V and 5 bases from J; bases unmatched to any gene: 3. CDR3 protein: CASSARLAGDTQYF. The CDR3 DNA sequence: TGTGCCAGCAGCGCCCGACTAGCGGGAGATACGCAGTATTTT.